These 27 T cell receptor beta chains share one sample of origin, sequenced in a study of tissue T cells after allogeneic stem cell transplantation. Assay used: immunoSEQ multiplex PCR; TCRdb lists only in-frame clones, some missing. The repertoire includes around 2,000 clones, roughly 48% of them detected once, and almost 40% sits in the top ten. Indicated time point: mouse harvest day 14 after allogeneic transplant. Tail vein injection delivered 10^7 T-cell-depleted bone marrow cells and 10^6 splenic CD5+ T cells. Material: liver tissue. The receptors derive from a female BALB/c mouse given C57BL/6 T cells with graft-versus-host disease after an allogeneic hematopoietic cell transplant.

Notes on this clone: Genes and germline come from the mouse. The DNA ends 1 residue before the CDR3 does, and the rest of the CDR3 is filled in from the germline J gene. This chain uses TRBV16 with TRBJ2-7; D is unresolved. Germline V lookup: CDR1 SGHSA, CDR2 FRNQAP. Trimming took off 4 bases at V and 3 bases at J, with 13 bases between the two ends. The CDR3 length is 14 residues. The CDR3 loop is CASSSWPPLYEQYF. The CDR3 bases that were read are TGTGCAAGCAGCTCCTGGCCCCCCCTCTATGAACAGTAC.

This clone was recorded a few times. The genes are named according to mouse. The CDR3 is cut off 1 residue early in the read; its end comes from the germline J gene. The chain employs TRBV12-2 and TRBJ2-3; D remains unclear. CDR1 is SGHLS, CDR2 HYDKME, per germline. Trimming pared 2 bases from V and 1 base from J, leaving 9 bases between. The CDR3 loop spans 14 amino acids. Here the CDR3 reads CASSRFVGAETLYF. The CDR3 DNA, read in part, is TGTGCCAGCTCTCGTTTCGTGGGTGCAGAAACGCTGTAT.

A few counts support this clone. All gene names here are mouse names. The sequenced part of the CDR3 DNA is TGTGCCAGCAGTCTGGGCCTTCAAAACACCTTGTAC. Protein product: CASSLGLQNTLY. The full CDR3 protein reads CASSLGLQNTLYF. The chain has TRBV26 and TRBJ2-4; D call uncertain. From the germline J gene comes the end of the CDR3, since the read stops 1 residue before it. The germline V gene encodes CDR1 KGHPV and CDR2 FQNQEV (reference sequence). The CDR3 length is 13 residues. Between the trimmed V and J ends, which lost 2 bases and 2 bases, there was a span of 5 bases.

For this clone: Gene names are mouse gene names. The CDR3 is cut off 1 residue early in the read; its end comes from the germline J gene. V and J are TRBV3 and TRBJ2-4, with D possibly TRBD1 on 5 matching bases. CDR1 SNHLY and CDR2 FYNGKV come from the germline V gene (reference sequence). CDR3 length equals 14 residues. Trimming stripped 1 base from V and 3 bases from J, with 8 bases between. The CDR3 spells CASSLGQGQNTLYF. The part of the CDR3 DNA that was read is TGTGCCAGCAGCTTAGGGCAGGGCCAAAACACCTTGTAC.

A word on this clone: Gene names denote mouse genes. The sequenced part of the CDR3 DNA is TGTGCCAGCAGCCAAGCCGGGAATTCGCCCCTCTAC. Protein sequence: CASSQAGNSPLY. The full CDR3 protein reads CASSQAGNSPLYF. The chain is built from TRBV5 and TRBJ1-6, with D hard to call. The read finishes 1 residue shy of the CDR3 end, and the germline J gene is used to complete it. TRBJ1-6 is filed as an ORF, its function uncertain. This CDR3 has 13 amino acids. The ends were cut back, 1 base at V and 7 bases at J, with 5 bases in the middle. Germline V lookup: CDR1 LGHNA, CDR2 YNLKQL (reference sequence).

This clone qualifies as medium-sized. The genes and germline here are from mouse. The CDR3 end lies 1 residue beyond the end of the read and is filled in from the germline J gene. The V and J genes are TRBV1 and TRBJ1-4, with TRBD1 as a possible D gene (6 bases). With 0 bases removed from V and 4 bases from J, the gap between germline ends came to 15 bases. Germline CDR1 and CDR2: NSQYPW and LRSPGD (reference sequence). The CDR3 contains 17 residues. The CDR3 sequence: CTCSAERQGTYNERLFF. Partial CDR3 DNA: TGCACCTGCAGTGCAGAGAGGCAGGGGACCTACAACGAAAGATTATTT.

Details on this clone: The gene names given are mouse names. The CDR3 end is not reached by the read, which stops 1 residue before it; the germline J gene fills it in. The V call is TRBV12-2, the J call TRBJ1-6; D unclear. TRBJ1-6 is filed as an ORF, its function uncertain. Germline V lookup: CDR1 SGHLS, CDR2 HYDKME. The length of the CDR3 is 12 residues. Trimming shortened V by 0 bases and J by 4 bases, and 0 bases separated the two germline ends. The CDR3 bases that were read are TGTGCCAGCTCTCTCTATAATTCGCCCCTCTAC. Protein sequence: CASSLYNSPLY. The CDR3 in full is CASSLYNSPLYF.

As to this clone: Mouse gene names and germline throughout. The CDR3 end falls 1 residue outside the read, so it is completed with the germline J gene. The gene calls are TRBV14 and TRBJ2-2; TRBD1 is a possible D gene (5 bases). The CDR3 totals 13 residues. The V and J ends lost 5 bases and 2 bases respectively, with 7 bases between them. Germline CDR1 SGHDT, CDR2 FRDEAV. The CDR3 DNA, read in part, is TGTGCCAGCAGATCAGGGAACACCGGGCAGCTCTAC. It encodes CASRSGNTGQLY. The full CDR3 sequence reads CASRSGNTGQLYF.

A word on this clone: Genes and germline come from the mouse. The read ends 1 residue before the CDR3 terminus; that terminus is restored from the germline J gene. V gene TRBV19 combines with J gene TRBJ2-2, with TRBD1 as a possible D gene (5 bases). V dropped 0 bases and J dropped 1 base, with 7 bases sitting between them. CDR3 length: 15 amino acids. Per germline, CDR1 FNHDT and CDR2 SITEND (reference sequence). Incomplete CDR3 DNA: TGTGCCAGCAGTATAGAGGACAAAAACACCGGGCAGCTCTAC. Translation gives CASSIEDKNTGQLY. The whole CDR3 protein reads CASSIEDKNTGQLYF.

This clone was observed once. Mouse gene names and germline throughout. CDR3 amino acids: CSSSQSQGNERLFF. The sequenced part of the CDR3 DNA is TGCTCCAGCAGTCAATCCCAGGGCAACGAAAGATTATTT. The rearrangement joins TRBV23 to TRBJ1-4; the table's D call, TRBD1, was not checked against the DNA. The read finishes 1 residue shy of the CDR3 end, and the germline J gene is used to complete it. The CDR3 is 14 amino acids. Germline V CDR1 and CDR2: KGHTA, FQNQQP.

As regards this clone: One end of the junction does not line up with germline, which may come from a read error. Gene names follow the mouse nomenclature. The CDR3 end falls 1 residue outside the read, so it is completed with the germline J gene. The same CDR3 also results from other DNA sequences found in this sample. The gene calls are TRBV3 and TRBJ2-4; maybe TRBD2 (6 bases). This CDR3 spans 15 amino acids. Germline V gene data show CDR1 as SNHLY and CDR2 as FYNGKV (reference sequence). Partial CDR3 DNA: TGTGCCAGCAGCTTAGGACTGGCCAGTCAAAACACTTTGTAC. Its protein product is CASSLGLASQNTLY. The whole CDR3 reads CASSLGLASQNTLYF. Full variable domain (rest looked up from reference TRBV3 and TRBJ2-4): GPKVLQIPSHQIIDMGQMVTLNCDPVSNHLYFYWYKQILGQQMEFLVNFYNGKVMEKSKLFKDQFSVERPDGSYFTLKIQPTALEDSAVYFCASSLGLASQNTLYFGAGTRLSVL.

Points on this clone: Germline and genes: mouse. CDR3 protein: CASSDHWMKDTQYF. The covered CDR3 bases are TGTGCCAGCAGTGATCACTGGATGAAAGACACCCAGTAC. V is TRBV13-1 and J is TRBJ2-5; tentative D call: TRBD2 (5 bases). Read coverage stops 1 residue before the CDR3 terminus; the germline J gene supplies the remainder. Germline CDR1 reads NSHNY; CDR2 reads SYGAGN. With 1 base removed from V and 4 bases from J, the gap between germline ends came to 10 bases. The CDR3 has 14 amino acids.

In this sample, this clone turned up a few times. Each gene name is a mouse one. The CDR3 spells CASSLTGGVAETLYF. The sequenced CDR3 bases are TGTGCCAGCAGCCTAACTGGGGGGGTTGCAGAAACGCTGTAT. V and J are TRBV4 and TRBJ2-3; TRBD2 agrees at 10 bases. The CDR3 end is not reached by the read, which stops 1 residue before it; the germline J gene fills it in. The CDR3 is 15 amino acids. With V trimmed by 5 bases and J by 2 bases, 4 bases remained unmatched. Germline V gene lookup returns CDR1 LGHDT and CDR2 YNNKQL (reference sequence).

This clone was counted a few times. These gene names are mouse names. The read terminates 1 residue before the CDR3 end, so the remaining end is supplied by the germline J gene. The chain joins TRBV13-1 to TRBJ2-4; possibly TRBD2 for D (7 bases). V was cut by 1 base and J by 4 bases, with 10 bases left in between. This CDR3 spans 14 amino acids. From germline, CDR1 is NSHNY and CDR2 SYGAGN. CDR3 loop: CASSDRGAKNTLYF. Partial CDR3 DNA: TGTGCCAGCAGTGATAGGGGGGCGAAAAACACCTTGTAC.

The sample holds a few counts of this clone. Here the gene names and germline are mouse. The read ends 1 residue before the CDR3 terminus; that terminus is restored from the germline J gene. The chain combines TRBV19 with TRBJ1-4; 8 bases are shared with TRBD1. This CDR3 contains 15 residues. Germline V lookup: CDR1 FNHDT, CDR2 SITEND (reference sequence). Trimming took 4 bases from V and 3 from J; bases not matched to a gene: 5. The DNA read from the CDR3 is TGTGCCAGCAGTTCTTGGACAGGGCCCAACGAAAGATTATTT. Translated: CASSSWTGPNERLF. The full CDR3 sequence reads CASSSWTGPNERLFF.

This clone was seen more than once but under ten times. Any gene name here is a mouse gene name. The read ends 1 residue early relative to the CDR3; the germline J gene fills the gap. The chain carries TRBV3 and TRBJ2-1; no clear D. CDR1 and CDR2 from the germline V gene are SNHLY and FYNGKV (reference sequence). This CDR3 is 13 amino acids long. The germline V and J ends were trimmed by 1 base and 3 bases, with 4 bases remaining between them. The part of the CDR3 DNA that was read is TGTGCCAGCAGCTTAGGGGGCTATGCTGAGCAGTTC. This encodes CASSLGGYAEQF. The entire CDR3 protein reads CASSLGGYAEQFF.

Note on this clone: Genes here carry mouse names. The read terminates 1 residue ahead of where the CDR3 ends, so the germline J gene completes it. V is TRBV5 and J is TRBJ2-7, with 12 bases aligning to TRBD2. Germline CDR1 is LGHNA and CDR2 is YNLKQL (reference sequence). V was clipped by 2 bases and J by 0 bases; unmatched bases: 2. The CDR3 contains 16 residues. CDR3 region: CASSQKDWGGSYEQYF. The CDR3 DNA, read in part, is TGTGCCAGCAGCCAAAAGGACTGGGGGGGCTCCTATGAACAGTAC.

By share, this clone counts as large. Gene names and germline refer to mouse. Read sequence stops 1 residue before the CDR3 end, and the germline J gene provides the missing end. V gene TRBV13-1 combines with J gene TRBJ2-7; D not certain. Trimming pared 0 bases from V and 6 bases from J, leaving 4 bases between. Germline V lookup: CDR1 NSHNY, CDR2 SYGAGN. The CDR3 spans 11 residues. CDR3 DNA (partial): TGTGCCAGCAGTGATGCAGGTGAACAGTAC. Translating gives CASSDAGEQY. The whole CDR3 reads CASSDAGEQYF.

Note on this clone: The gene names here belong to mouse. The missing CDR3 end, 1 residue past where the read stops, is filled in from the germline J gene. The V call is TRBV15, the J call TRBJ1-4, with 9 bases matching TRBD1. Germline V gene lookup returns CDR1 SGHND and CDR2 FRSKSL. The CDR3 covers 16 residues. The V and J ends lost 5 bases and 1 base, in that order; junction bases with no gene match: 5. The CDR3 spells CASSGGQGGSNERLFF. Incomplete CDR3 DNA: TGTGCCAGCAGTGGGGGACAGGGCGGTTCCAACGAAAGATTATTT.

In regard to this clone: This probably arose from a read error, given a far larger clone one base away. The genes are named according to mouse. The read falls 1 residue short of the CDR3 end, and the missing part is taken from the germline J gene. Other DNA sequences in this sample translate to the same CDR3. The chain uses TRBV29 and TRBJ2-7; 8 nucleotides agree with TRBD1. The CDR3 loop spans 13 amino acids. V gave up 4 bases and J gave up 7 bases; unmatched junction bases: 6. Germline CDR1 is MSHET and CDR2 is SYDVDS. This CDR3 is CASSSGTGDEQYF. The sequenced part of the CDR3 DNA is TGTGCTAGCAGTTCAGGGACAGGCGACGAACAGTAC.

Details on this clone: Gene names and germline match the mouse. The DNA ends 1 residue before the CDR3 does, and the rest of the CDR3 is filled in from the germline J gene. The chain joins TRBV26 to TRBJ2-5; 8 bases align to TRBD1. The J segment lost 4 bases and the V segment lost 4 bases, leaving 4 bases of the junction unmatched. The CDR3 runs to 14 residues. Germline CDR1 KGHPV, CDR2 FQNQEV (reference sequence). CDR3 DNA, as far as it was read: TGTGCCAGCAGTCCACCGACAGGGGAAGACACCCAGTAC. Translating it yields CASSPPTGEDTQY. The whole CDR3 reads CASSPPTGEDTQYF.

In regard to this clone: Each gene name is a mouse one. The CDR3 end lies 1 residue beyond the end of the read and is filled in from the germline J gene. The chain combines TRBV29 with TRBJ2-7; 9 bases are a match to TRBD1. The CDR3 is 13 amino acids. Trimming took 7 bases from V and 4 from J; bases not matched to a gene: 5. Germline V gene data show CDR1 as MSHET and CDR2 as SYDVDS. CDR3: CASTPGQGYEQYF. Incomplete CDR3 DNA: TGTGCTAGCACCCCGGGACAGGGTTATGAACAGTAC.

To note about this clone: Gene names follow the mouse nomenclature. Here the CDR3 reads CASRWGRDDQAPLF. CDR3 DNA, as far as it was read: TGTGCCAGCAGATGGGGCAGGGACGACCAGGCTCCGCTT. This rearrangement joins TRBV13-1 to TRBJ1-5; tentatively, D is TRBD1 (5 bases). Read coverage stops 1 residue before the CDR3 terminus; the germline J gene supplies the remainder. The length of the CDR3 is 14 residues. Trimming shortened V by 5 bases and J by 5 bases, and 14 bases separated the two germline ends. The germline V gene has CDR1 NSHNY and CDR2 SYGAGN.

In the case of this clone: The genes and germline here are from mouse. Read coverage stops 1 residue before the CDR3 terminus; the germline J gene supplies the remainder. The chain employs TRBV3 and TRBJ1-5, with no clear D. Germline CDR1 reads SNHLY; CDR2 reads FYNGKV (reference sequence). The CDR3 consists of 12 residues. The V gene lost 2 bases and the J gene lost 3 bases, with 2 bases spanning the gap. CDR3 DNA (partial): TGTGCCAGCAGCTTACCCAACCAGGCTCCGCTT. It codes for CASSLPNQAPL. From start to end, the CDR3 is CASSLPNQAPLF.

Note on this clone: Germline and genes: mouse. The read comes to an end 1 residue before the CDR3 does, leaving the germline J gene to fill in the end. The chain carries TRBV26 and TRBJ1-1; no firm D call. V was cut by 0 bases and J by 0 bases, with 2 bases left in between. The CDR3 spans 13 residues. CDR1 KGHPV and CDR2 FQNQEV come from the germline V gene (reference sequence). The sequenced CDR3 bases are TGTGCCAGCAGTCTGTCGTCAAACACAGAAGTCTTC. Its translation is CASSLSSNTEVF. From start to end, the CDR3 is CASSLSSNTEVFF.

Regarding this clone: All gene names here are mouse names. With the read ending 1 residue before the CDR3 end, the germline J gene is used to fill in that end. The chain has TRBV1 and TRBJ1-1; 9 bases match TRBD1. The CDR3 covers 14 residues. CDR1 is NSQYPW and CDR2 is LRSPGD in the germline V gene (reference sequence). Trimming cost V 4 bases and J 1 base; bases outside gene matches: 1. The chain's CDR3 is CTCSVGQGNTEVFF. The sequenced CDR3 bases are TGCACCTGCAGTGTGGGACAGGGAAACACAGAAGTCTTC.

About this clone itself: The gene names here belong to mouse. This CDR3 is CASSQAPGQGSAETLYF. The part of the CDR3 DNA that was read is TGTGCCAGCAGCCAAGCCCCGGGACAGGGTAGTGCAGAAACGCTGTAT. The gene calls are TRBV5 and TRBJ2-3; TRBD1 agrees at 9 bases. The read comes to an end 1 residue before the CDR3 does, leaving the germline J gene to fill in the end. This CDR3 is built from 17 residues. The junction had 5 bases not matched to a gene; V was cut back by 1 base and J by 0 bases. Germline CDR1 reads LGHNA; CDR2 reads YNLKQL (reference sequence).